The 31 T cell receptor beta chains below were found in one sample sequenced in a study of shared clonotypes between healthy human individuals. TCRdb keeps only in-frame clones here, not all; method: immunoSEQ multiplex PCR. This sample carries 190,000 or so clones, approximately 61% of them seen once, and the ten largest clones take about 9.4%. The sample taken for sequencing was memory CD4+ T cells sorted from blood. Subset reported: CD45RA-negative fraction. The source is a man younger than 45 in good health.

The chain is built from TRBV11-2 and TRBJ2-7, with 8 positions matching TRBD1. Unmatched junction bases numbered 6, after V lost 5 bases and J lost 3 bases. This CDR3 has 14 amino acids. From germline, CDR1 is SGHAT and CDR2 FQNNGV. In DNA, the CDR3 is TGTGCCAGCAGCCGTTCGACAGGGGACTACGAGCAGTACTTC. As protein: CASSRSTGDYEQYF.

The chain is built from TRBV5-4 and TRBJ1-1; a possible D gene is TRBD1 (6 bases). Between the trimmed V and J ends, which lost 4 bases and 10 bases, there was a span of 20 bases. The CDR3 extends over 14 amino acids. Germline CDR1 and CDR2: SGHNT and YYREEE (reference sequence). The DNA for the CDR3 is TGTGCCAGCAGCCGATCCGGAGTCTCCAGGGGAGCTTTCTTT. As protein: CASSRSGVSRGAFF. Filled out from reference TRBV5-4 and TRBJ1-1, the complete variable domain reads ETGVTQSPTHLIKTRGQQVTLRCSSQSGHNTVSWYQQALGQGPQFIFQYYREEENGRGNFPPRFSGLQFPNYSSELNVNALELDDSALYLCASSRSGVSRGAFFGQGTRLTVV.

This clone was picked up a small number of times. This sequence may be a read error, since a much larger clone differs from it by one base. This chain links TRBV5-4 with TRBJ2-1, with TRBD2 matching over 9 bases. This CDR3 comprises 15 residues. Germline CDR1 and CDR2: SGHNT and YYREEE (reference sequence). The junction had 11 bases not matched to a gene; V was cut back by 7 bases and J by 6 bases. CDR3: CASGGGGRAPNEQFF. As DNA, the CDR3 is TGTGCCAGCGGAGGGGGCGGGAGGGCGCCCAATGAGCAGTTCTTC.

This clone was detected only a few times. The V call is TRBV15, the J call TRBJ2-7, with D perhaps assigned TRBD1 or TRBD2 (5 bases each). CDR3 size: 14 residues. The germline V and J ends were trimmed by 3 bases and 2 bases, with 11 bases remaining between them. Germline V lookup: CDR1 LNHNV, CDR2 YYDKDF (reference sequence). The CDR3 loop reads CATSSPGRPYEQYF. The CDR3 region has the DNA TGTGCCACCAGCAGTCCGGGACGGCCCTACGAGCAGTACTTC.

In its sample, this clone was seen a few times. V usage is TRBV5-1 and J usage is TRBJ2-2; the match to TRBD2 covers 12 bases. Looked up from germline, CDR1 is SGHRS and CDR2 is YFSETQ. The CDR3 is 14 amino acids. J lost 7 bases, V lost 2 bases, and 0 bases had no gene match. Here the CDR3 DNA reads TGCGCCAGCAGCTTACTAGCGGGAGGCGGGGAGCTGTTTTTT. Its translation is CASSLLAGGGELFF.

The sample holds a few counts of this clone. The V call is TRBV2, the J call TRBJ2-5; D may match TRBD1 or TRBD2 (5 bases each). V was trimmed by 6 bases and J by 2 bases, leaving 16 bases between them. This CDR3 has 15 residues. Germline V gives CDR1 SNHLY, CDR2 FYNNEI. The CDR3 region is CASRFLGTSQETQYF. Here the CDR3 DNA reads TGTGCCAGCAGGTTCCTCGGGACCTCTCAAGAGACCCAGTACTTC.

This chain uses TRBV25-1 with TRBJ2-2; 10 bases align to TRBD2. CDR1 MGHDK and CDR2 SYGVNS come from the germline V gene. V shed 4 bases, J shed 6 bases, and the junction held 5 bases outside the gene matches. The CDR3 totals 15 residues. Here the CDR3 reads CASSGVAGGAGELFF. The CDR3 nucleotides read TGTGCCAGCAGTGGTGTAGCGGGAGGAGCCGGGGAGCTGTTTTTT.

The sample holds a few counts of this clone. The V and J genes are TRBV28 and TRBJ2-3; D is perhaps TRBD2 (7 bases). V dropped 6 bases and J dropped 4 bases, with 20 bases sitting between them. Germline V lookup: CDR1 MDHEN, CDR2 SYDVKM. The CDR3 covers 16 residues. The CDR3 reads CASSRRSGGGADTQYF. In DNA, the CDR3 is TGTGCCAGCAGCCGCCGTAGCGGAGGGGGGGCAGATACGCAGTATTTT.

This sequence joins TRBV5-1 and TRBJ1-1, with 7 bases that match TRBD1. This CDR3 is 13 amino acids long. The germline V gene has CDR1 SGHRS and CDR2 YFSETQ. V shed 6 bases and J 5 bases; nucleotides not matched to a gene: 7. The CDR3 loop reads CASKRGGGTEAFF. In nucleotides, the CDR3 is TGCGCCAGCAAACGAGGGGGCGGGACTGAAGCTTTCTTT.

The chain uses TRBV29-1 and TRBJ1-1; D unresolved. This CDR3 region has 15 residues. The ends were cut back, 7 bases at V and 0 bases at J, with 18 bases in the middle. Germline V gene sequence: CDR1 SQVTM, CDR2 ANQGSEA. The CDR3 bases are TGCAGCGCCTGCGCAGGTTGGGGTATGAACACTGAAGCTTTCTTT. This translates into CSACAGWGMNTEAFF.

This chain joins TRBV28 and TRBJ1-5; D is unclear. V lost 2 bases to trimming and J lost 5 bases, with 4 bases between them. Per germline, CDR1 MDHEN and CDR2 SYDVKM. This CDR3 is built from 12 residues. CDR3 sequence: CASSLAHQPQHF. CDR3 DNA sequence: TGTGCCAGCAGTTTAGCGCATCAGCCCCAGCATTTT. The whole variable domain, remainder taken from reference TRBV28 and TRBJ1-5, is DVKVTQSSRYLVKRTGEKVFLECVQDMDHENMFWYRQDPGLGLRLIYFSYDVKMKEKGDIPEGYSVSREKKERFSLILESASTNQTSMYLCASSLAHQPQHFGDGTRLSIL.

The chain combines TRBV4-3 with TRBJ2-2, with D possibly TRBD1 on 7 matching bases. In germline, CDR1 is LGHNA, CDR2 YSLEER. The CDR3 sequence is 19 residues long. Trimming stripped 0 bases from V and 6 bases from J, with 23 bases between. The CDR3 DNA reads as TGCGCCAGCAGCCAAGATAGAGTCCGGGGGACAGACGCGGCCGGGGAGCTGTTTTTT. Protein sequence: CASSQDRVRGTDAAGELFF.

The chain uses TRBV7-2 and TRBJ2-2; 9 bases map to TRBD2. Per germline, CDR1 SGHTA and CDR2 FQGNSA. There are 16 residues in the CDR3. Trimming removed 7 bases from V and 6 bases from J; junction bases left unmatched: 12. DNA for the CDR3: TGTGCCAGCACCTTGGATAGCGGGAGTAGGGCCGGGGAGCTGTTTTTT. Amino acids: CASTLDSGSRAGELFF.

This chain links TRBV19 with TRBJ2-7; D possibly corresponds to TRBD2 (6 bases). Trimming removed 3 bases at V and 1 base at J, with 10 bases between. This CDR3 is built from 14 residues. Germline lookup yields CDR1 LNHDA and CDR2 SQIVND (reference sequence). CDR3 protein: CASSMGEASYEQYF. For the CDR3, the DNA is TGTGCCAGTAGTATGGGGGAGGCTTCCTACGAGCAGTACTTC.

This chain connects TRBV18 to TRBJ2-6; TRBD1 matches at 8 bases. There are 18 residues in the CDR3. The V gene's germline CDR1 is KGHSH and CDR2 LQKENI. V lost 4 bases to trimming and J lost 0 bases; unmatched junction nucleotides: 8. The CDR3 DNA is TGTGCCAGCTCACTTTGGGAGACAGGGGCCTCTGGGGCCAACGTCCTGACTTTC. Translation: CASSLWETGASGANVLTF.

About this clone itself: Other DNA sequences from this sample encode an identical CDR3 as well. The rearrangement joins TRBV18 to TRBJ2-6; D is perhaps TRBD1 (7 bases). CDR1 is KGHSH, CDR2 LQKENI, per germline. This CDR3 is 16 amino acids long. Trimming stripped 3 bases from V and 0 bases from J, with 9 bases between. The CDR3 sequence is CASSPQGGSGANVLTF. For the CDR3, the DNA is TGTGCCAGCTCACCCCAGGGGGGCTCTGGGGCCAACGTCCTGACTTTC.

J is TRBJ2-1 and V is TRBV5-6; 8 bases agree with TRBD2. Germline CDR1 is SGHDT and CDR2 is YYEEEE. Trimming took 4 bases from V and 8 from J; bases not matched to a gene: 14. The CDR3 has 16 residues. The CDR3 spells CASSATGAGGFDEQFF. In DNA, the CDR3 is TGTGCCAGCAGCGCCACGGGGGCGGGAGGATTTGATGAGCAGTTCTTC. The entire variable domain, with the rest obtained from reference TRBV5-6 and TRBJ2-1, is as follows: DAGVTQSPTHLIKTRGQQVTLRCSPKSGHDTVSWYQQALGQGPQFIFQYYEEEERQRGNFPDRFSGHQFPNYSSELNVNALLLGDSALYLCASSATGAGGFDEQFFGPGTRLTVL.

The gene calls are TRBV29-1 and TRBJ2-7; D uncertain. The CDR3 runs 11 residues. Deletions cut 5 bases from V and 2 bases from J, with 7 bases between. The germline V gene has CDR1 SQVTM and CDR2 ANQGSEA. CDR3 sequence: CSVLLAYEQYF. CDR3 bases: TGCAGCGTTCTCTTAGCCTACGAGCAGTACTTC.

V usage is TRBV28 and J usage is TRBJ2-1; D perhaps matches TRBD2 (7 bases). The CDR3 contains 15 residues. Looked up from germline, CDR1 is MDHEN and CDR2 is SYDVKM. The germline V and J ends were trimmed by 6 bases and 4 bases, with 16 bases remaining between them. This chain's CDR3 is CASRLGGGPYNEQFF. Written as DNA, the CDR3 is TGTGCCAGCAGACTAGGGGGGGGACCTTACAATGAGCAGTTCTTC.

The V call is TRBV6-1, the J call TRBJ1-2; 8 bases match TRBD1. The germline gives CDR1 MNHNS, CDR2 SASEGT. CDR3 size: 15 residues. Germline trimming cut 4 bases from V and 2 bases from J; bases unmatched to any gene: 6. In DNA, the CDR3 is TGTGCCAGCAGTGTGGGGCAGGGGGCGAACTATGGCTACACCTTC. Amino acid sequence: CASSVGQGANYGYTF.

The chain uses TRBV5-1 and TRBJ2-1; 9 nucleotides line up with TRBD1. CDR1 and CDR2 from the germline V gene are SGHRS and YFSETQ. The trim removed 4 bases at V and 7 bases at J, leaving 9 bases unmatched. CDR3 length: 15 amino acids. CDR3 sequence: CASSPAPGQGNEQFF. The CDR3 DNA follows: TGCGCCAGCAGCCCCGCTCCGGGACAGGGAAATGAGCAGTTCTTC.

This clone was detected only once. Here the CDR3 DNA reads TGCGCCAGCACGTCTGCGGGACGACCAGATACGCAGTATTTT. It codes for CASTSAGRPDTQYF. The V and J genes are TRBV5-1 and TRBJ2-3; perhaps TRBD2 as D (6 bases). Germline CDR1 SGHRS, CDR2 YFSETQ. This CDR3 has 14 residues. Trimming removed 6 bases from V and 4 bases from J, with 15 bases in between.

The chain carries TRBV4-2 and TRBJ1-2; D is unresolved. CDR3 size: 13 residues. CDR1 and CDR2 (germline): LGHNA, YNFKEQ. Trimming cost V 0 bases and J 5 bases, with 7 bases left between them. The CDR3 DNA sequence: TGTGCCAGCAGCCAAGAGTCAGGATATGGCTACACCTTC. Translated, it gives CASSQESGYGYTF.

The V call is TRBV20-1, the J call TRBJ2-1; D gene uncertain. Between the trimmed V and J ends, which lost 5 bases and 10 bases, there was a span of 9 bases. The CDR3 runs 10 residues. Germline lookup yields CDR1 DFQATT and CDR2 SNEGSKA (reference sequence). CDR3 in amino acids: CSARKTEQFF. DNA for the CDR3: TGCAGTGCTCGGAAGACGGAGCAGTTCTTC.

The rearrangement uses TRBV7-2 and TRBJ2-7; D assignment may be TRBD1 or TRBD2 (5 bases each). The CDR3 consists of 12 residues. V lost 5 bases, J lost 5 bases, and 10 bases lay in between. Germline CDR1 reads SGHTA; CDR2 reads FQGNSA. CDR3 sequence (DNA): TGTGCCAGCAGCAGGGACGGGGACGAGCAGTACTTC. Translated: CASSRDGDEQYF. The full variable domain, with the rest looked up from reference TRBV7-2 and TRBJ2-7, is GAGVSQSPSNKVTEKGKDVELRCDPISGHTALYWYRQSLGQGLEFLIYFQGNSAPDKSGLPSDRFSAERTGGSVSTLTIQRTQQEDSAVYLCASSRDGDEQYFGPGTRLTVT.

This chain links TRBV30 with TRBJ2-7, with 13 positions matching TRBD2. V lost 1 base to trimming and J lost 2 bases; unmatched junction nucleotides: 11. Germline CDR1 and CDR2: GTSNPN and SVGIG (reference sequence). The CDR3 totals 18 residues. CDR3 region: CAWSAPTSGRTPAYEQYF. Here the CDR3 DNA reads TGTGCCTGGAGTGCCCCGACTAGCGGGAGGACCCCGGCCTACGAGCAGTACTTC.

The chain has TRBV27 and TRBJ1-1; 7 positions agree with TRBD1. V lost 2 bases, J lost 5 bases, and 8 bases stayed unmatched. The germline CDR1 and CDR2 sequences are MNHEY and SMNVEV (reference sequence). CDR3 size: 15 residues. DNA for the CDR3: TGTGCCAGCAGTTTAAGACAGGGTAAGGGAACTGAAGCTTTCTTT. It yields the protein CASSLRQGKGTEAFF.

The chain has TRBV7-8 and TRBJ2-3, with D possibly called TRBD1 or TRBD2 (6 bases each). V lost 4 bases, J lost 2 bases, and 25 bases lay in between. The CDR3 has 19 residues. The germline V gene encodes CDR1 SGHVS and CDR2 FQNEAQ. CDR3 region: CASSYGQRIAAPITDTQYF. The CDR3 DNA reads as TGTGCCAGCAGCTACGGACAGAGGATAGCGGCTCCGATCACAGATACGCAGTATTTT.

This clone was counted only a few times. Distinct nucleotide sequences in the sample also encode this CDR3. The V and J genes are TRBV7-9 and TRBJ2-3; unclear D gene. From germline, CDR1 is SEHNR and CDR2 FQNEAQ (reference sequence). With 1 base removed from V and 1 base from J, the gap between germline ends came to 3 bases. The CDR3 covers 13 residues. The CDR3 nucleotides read TGTGCCAGCAGCTTAGACGGCACAGATACGCAGTATTTT. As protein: CASSLDGTDTQYF.

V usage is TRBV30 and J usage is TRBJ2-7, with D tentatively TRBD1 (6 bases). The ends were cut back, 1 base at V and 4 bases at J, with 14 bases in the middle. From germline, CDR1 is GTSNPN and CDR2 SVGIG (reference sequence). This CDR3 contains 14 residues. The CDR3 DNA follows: TGTGCCTGGAGTGCTGGGGGCACGGTTTACGAGCAGTACTTC. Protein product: CAWSAGGTVYEQYF. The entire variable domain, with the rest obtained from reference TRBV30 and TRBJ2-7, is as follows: SQTIHQWPATLVQPVGSPLSLECTVEGTSNPNLYWYRQAAGRGLQLLFYSVGIGQISSEVPQNLSASRPQDRQFILSSKKLLLSDSGFYLCAWSAGGTVYEQYFGPGTRLTVT.

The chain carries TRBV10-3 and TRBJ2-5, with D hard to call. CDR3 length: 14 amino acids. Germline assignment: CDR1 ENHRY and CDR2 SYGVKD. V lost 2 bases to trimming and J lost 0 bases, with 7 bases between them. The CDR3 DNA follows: TGTGCCATCAGTGAGATAGGCAACCAAGAGACCCAGTACTTC. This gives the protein CAISEIGNQETQYF.